Each of the 17 T cell receptor beta chains below was sequenced from the same sample in a study of OX40 agonist ivuxolimab in advanced cancers. Generated by immunoSEQ multiplex PCR, the TCRdb table keeps only in-frame clones and is missing some. This table has some 100,000 clones, 90% to 95% appearing once. The sample in question was CD4+ or CD8+ T cells sorted from blood, obtained in a trial of the OX40 agonist ivuxolimab. These receptors were collected from an adult with an advanced solid tumor such as melanoma, head and neck, liver or kidney cancer.

The V call is TRBV21-1, the J call TRBJ2-2; the table gives TRBD2 as D, unverified against the DNA. TRBV21-1 is deemed a pseudogene. CDR3 length: 13 amino acids. DNA of the CDR3: TGTGCCAGCAGCAGGCTGAGGGACGGGGAGCTGTTTTTT. Protein product: CASSRLRDGELFF.

This chain joins TRBV9 and TRBJ1-1; D is ambiguous. The V end was cut by 4 bases, the J end by 2 bases, with 9 bases between. CDR3 length: 13 amino acids. Germline V gene data show CDR1 as SGDLS and CDR2 as YYNGEE. The CDR3 loop is CASSIDDNTEAFF. In nucleotides, the CDR3 is TGTGCCAGCAGCATTGATGACAACACTGAAGCTTTCTTT. The variable domain in full, completed from reference TRBV9 and TRBJ1-1, reads DSGVTQTPKHLITATGQRVTLRCSPRSGDLSVYWYQQSLDQGLQFLIQYYNGEERAKGNILERFSAQQFPDLHSELNLSSLELGDSALYFCASSIDDNTEAFFGQGTRLTVV.

This chain links TRBV15 with TRBJ1-1, with no clear D. The CDR3 has 15 residues. Germline assignment: CDR1 LNHNV and CDR2 YYDKDF (reference sequence). Trimming pared 3 bases from V and 2 bases from J, leaving 13 bases between. The CDR3 is CATSSGGRANTEAFF. CDR3 DNA: TGTGCCACCAGCAGCGGAGGACGGGCCAACACTGAAGCTTTCTTT.

The chain uses TRBV7-2 and TRBJ2-7, with 8 bases that match TRBD1. The CDR3 sequence is 18 residues long. Germline lookup yields CDR1 SGHTA and CDR2 FQGNSA. Trimming took 6 bases from V and 0 from J; bases not matched to a gene: 16. The CDR3 bases are TGTGCCAGCAGTTTATTCCCCTCAGGGGGCTTCGGCTCCTACGAGCAGTACTTC. Its protein is CASSLFPSGGFGSYEQYF.

This chain links TRBV18 with TRBJ1-4; D gene ambiguous. Germline V lookup: CDR1 KGHSH, CDR2 LQKENI. V was cut by 3 bases and J by 5 bases, with 10 bases left in between. The length of the CDR3 is 14 residues. The CDR3 DNA is TGTGCCAGCTCACCGATTGGCCAAAATGAAAAACTGTTTTTT. Its protein is CASSPIGQNEKLFF.

The chain has TRBV14 and TRBJ2-2; D tentatively reads TRBD1 or TRBD2 (5 bases each). With 4 bases removed from V and 2 bases from J, the gap between germline ends came to 8 bases. CDR1 is SGHDN, CDR2 FVKESK, per germline. The CDR3 is made up of 14 amino acids. CDR3 nucleotides: TGTGCCAGCAGCCGCCGGGACAACACCGGGGAGCTGTTTTTT. Translated: CASSRRDNTGELFF. The variable domain in full, with the rest retrieved from reference TRBV14 and TRBJ2-2, is EAGVTQFPSHSVIEKGQTVTLRCDPISGHDNLYWYRRVMGKEIKFLLHFVKESKQDESGMPNNRFLAERTGGTYSTLKVQPAELEDSGVYFCASSRRDNTGELFFGEGSRLTVL.

This clone was detected a few times. The chain employs TRBV2 and TRBJ2-1, with 13 bases aligning to TRBD2. The J segment lost 3 bases and the V segment lost 7 bases, leaving 6 bases of the junction unmatched. The CDR3 consists of 16 residues. CDR1 is SNHLY, CDR2 FYNNEI, per germline. In DNA, the CDR3 is TGTGCCAGCACTAGACTAGCGGGAGGCAACTACAATGAGCAGTTCTTC. Its translation: CASTRLAGGNYNEQFF.

This chain uses TRBV7-2 with TRBJ2-1, with 7 bases that match TRBD1. This CDR3 region has 15 residues. V gave up 5 bases and J gave up 4 bases; unmatched junction bases: 8. Germline CDR1 reads SGHTA; CDR2 reads FQGNSA. The CDR3 sequence is CASSPGPRGYNEQFF. The CDR3 DNA follows: TGTGCCAGCAGCCCGGGTCCCAGGGGGTACAATGAGCAGTTCTTC.

J is TRBJ2-6 and V is TRBV21-1; the table's D call, TRBD2, has no DNA check behind it. TRBV21-1 is described as a pseudogene. The CDR3 has 17 amino acids. CDR3 bases: TGTGCCAGCCCCCGAGGCACGATTCACTCTGGGGCCAACGTCCTGACTTTC. Translating it yields CASPRGTIHSGANVLTF.

The chain recombines TRBV18 with TRBJ2-1; 7 nucleotides agree with TRBD2. Germline V gene lookup returns CDR1 KGHSH and CDR2 LQKENI. This CDR3 is built from 15 residues. V was clipped by 1 base and J by 1 base; unmatched bases: 1. The CDR3: CASSPLSGSYNEQFF. The CDR3 DNA reads as TGTGCCAGCTCACCACTTAGCGGGTCCTACAATGAGCAGTTCTTC.

V usage is TRBV11-3 and J usage is TRBJ2-1; a possible D gene is TRBD2 (5 bases). The CDR3 has 12 amino acids. V lost 5 bases, J lost 11 bases, and 13 bases lay in between. Germline V gene sequence: CDR1 SGHNT, CDR2 YENEEA. The CDR3 bases are TGTGCCAGCAGCCCCCGGGATCTTAAGCAGTTCTTC. Residues: CASSPRDLKQFF.

The chain recombines TRBV6-5 with TRBJ2-1; D is unresolved. Germline loops: CDR1 MNHEY, CDR2 SVGAGI. V dropped 5 bases and J dropped 3 bases, with 8 bases sitting between them. The CDR3 consists of 13 residues. CDR3 amino acids: CASSRTIYNEQFF. The DNA for the CDR3 is TGTGCCAGCAGTCGGACCATCTACAATGAGCAGTTCTTC.

The chain recombines TRBV7-6 with TRBJ2-7; 10 bases line up with TRBD2. Trimming cost V 2 bases and J 3 bases; bases outside gene matches: 13. The CDR3 totals 18 residues. Germline V CDR1 and CDR2: SGHVS, FNYEAQ. This CDR3 is CASSLFHSGTSVHYEQYF. In DNA, the CDR3 is TGTGCCAGCAGCTTATTTCATTCCGGGACTAGCGTGCACTACGAGCAGTACTTC.

V usage is TRBV2 and J usage is TRBJ1-4; TRBD1 might be the D (5 bases). The CDR3 spans 14 residues. The V gene lost 6 bases and the J gene lost 3 bases, with 11 bases spanning the gap. The germline V gene encodes CDR1 SNHLY and CDR2 FYNNEI. The CDR3 region is CASRQGGANEKLFF. DNA of the CDR3: TGTGCCAGCAGGCAGGGAGGAGCTAATGAAAAACTGTTTTTT.

The chain employs TRBV13 and TRBJ2-1, with D uncertain. V lost 5 bases, J lost 3 bases, and 14 bases lay in between. CDR1 is PRHDT and CDR2 is FYEKMQ in the germline V gene (reference sequence). This CDR3 is 15 amino acids long. CDR3 region: CASSPSGRLYNEQFF. CDR3 nucleotides: TGTGCCAGCAGCCCGTCAGGACGGCTCTACAATGAGCAGTTCTTC.

This rearrangement joins TRBV11-3 to TRBJ2-1; 11 nucleotides match TRBD2. CDR1 and CDR2 (germline): SGHNT, YENEEA. J was trimmed by 3 bases and V by 3 bases; bases with no gene match: 4. The CDR3 loop spans 16 amino acids. The DNA of the CDR3 is TGTGCCAGCAGCTTGACTAGCGGGAATTTCTACAATGAGCAGTTCTTC. It yields the protein CASSLTSGNFYNEQFF.

V usage is TRBV28 and J usage is TRBJ1-1; 8 bases are shared with TRBD1. Germline values: CDR1 MDHEN, CDR2 SYDVKM. V dropped 5 bases and J dropped 4; count of bases not matched to a gene: 15. The CDR3 is 17 residues long. In DNA form, the CDR3 reads TGTGCCAGCAGTACCGCCGGACAGGGTCGGCGGGGCACTGAAGCTTTCTTT. This gives the protein CASSTAGQGRRGTEAFF. The entire variable domain, with the rest obtained from reference TRBV28 and TRBJ1-1, is as follows: DVKVTQSSRYLVKRTGEKVFLECVQDMDHENMFWYRQDPGLGLRLIYFSYDVKMKEKGDIPEGYSVSREKKERFSLILESASTNQTSMYLCASSTAGQGRRGTEAFFGQGTRLTVV.